This T cell receptor beta chain was observed in a study of cytomegalovirus exposure and HLA in healthy donors. Amplification used 60 Vbeta primers and 13 Jbeta primers. Assay: immunoSEQ multiplex PCR; the TCRdb copy retains only in-frame clones and omits some. Of approximately 150,000 clones listed, roughly 85% are singletons. The V gene lost 5 bases and the J gene lost 0 bases, with 10 bases spanning the gap. The germline gives CDR1 MNHEY, CDR2 SVGAGI. The CDR3 length is 14 residues. Study-level points and caveats: The only immune exposure information that was available was CMV serostatus. Near-uniform donor sequencing depth was presumed by presence/absence analyses. Most TCR sequences were uncommon, yet certain public TCRs appeared in many donors.

This clone was seen a few times. Its antigen remains unknown. Sequenced material: PBMCs. The chain couples TRBV6-5 to TRBJ1-1; D is unresolved. The sequence was obtained from a man in his forties in good health and CMV-seronegative. CDR3 bases: TGTGCCAGCAGTCGGGTCTTCCTGAACACTGAAGCTTTCTTT. Protein sequence: CASSRVFLNTEAFF.